This T cell receptor beta chain appears in the sequencing data of a study of blood T cell repertoires in COVID-19 (dated by TCRdb to the early 2020s). About the study as a whole: Collaborator samples came from the United States, Italy and Spain and covered acute and convalescent phases of COVID-19. The material from the prospective study consisted of cDNA or gDNA derived from T cells, B-cell-depleted T cells, or PBMCs. The dataset comprised deeply sampled blood TCRbeta repertoires from subjects exposed to, actively infected with, or recovered from COVID-19. The repertoires were released in a freely available public database intended as a resource for research on the immune response to SARS-CoV-2. Samples were obtained from the ongoing ImmuneRACE study (first 160 participants) and from over 1,000 subjects provided by 6 global collaborators. The sample metadata nearly always contained a de-identified subject ID, COVID-19 status, age in years and sex. HLA class I and class II types, where available, came from metadata supplied by the sample provider rather than from assay-based typing. On the study overall, not on this receptor specifically: Clinical and demographic metadata were provided uncurated, with the amount varying by source and participant.

CDR1 and CDR2 are read off the germline V gene (reference sequence) as GTSNPN and SVGIG. The CDR3 numbers 14 residues from cysteine through phenylalanine. Only the CDR3 portion is preserved as DNA: 42 bases, with reading frame beginning at the first base. Deletion took 1 base off V and 2 bases off J, with a span of 11 bases between the germline ends. TCRbeta CDR3 regions were amplified from genomic DNA using the immunoSEQ Assay, a bias-controlled multiplex PCR. As for how the authors treated the data: The number of nucleated cells in each sample was estimated from the amplification of reference gene primers within the assay. Sequence reads were collapsed and filtered to measure the absolute abundance of every unique TCRbeta CDR3 rearrangement. For each sample, productive Simpson clonality was calculated by taking the square root of Simpson's diversity index across productive rearrangements. TCRdb obtained this table from immuneACCESS and retained in-frame rearrangements with V and J assigned. These tables miss some clones; where compared with another copy, unresolved V genes account for less than half of the shortfall, and the remainder is unexplained. Clone size and V and J calls were adopted from that table, with D and trimming inferred from the DNA. This sample lists just over 150,000 clones; 92% were detected once. The ten largest make up roughly 4.8% of the sample.

One collaborating source in Seattle enrolled patients during active infection and followed them longitudinally through the course of disease. Whole blood was collected in K2EDTA tubes by collaborating institutions according to the institutions' own protocols. For TCRbeta analysis, collaborators shipped samples as frozen whole blood, isolated PBMCs, or DNA extracted from either of those sample types. This clone was detected once. Its antigen remains undetermined. No clone much larger than this one lies a single base away; base qualities are absent. This TCR derives from a man younger than 40 with COVID-19, enrolled during active disease. The sample comprised peripheral blood. The sequence is built from TRBV30 and TRBJ1-2; the D gene cannot be named for sure. The DNA sequence follows: TGTGCCTGGAGTGCCCCCGGACTGAACTATGGCTACACCTTC. It translates to CAWSAPGLNYGYTF.